What follows are 14 T cell receptor beta chains derived from one specimen sequenced in a study of early T cells in non-severe SARS-CoV-2 infection. TCRdb re-called the 5' RACE reads with MiXCR, one entry per CDR3 protein. The data show some 66,000 distinct CDR3 sequences, with under 15% seen just once and 4% to 5% held by the top ten. Input material: whole blood. These receptors came from an adult who was a healthcare worker with PCR-confirmed SARS-CoV-2 infection or an uninfected control (not recorded which).

This clonotype was seen repeatedly, ten times or more. V usage is TRBV7-2 and J usage is TRBJ2-1; weak D call: TRBD1 (5 bases). The CDR3 runs to 14 residues. V lost 1 base and J 10 bases, leaving 14 bases between the germline ends. In germline, CDR1 is SGHTA, CDR2 FQGNSA. This chain's CDR3 is CASSLEGWAEEQFF. CDR3 DNA: TGTGCCAGCAGCTTAGAGGGGTGGGCAGAGGAGCAGTTCTTC.

This clonotype was seen a handful of times. The chain is built from TRBV19 and TRBJ2-2, with 7 positions matching TRBD1. This CDR3 has 16 residues. The germline V gene has CDR1 LNHDA and CDR2 SQIVND (reference sequence). J gave up 5 bases and V 4 bases, and 10 bases lay outside the gene matches. CDR3 DNA sequence: TGTGCCAGTAGTACCCGACAGGGAAGGGGGACCGGGGAGCTGTTTTTT. Translated, it gives CASSTRQGRGTGELFF.

The sample holds a few counts of this clonotype. The rearrangement links TRBV2 to TRBJ2-3, with a tentative D call TRBD2 (6 bases). The CDR3 loop spans 14 amino acids. The ends were cut back, 3 bases at V and 2 bases at J, with 9 bases in the middle. CDR1 and CDR2 from the germline V gene are SNHLY and FYNNEI. The CDR3 nucleotides are TGTGCCAGCAGTGAGGCGGGGCCCACAGATACGCAGTATTTT. The encoded protein is CASSEAGPTDTQYF.

This clonotype was counted a few times. The rearrangement links TRBV6-1 to TRBJ2-1, with D hard to call. The germline V gene encodes CDR1 MNHNS and CDR2 SASEGT. The CDR3 contains 14 residues. Trimming stripped 8 bases from V and 0 bases from J, with 11 bases between. CDR3 loop: CASGYFSSYNEQFF. The CDR3 region has the DNA TGTGCCAGCGGATACTTCAGCTCCTACAATGAGCAGTTCTTC.

This clonotype has just a few counts. V is TRBV29-1 and J is TRBJ2-3; the D is unclear. The CDR3 extends over 12 amino acids. V lost 6 bases and J lost 0, with 7 bases in between. Per germline, CDR1 SQVTM and CDR2 ANQGSEA. The CDR3 loop reads CSVAVSTDTQYF. CDR3 nucleotides: TGCAGCGTCGCGGTGAGCACAGATACGCAGTATTTT.

This clonotype was observed at least ten times. The V call is TRBV12-3 or TRBV12-4, the J call TRBJ1-1, with a weak D call TRBD1 (6 bases). This CDR3 is built from 14 residues. V shed 4 bases and J shed 5 bases, with 14 bases lying between them. This CDR3 is CASSWGRLGTEAFF. DNA for the CDR3: TGTGCCAGCAGTTGGGGGCGTCTTGGGACTGAAGCTTTCTTT.

J is TRBJ2-1 and V is TRBV18; TRBD2 matches at 8 bases. CDR1 KGHSH and CDR2 LQKENI come from the germline V gene. J lost 5 bases, V lost 2 bases, and 8 bases had no gene match. The CDR3 extends over 16 amino acids. CDR3 sequence: CASSPGASGLNNEQFF. The CDR3 DNA reads as TGTGCCAGCTCACCAGGGGCTAGCGGGCTTAACAATGAGCAGTTCTTC.

This clonotype was seen at least ten times. The chain employs TRBV20-1 and TRBJ2-5; D might be TRBD2 (5 bases). Germline V gene lookup returns CDR1 DFQATT and CDR2 SNEGSKA (reference sequence). Trimming took 6 bases from V and 0 from J, leaving 14 bases between them. This CDR3 comprises 14 residues. For the CDR3, the DNA is TGCAGTGCCAAAGCATGGCGGGACCAAGAGACCCAGTACTTC. As protein: CSAKAWRDQETQYF.

A few counts support this clonotype. The rearrangement joins TRBV2 to TRBJ2-3, with D possibly TRBD2 on 5 matching bases. Per the germline V gene, CDR1 is SNHLY and CDR2 is FYNNEI. This CDR3 comprises 19 residues. Trimming took 7 bases from V and 0 from J, leaving 26 bases between them. The CDR3 DNA reads as TGTGCCAGCACTGCGACTGGATCCGGGATCAAATTTAGCACAGATACGCAGTATTTT. Translation gives CASTATGSGIKFSTDTQYF.

CDR3 nucleotide sequence: TGTGCCAGCAGCATCGTGCCAAACATTCAGTACTTC. Its translation is CASSIVPNIQYF. V gene TRBV12-3 or TRBV12-4 combines with J gene TRBJ2-4; D call uncertain. Between the trimmed V and J ends, which lost 6 bases and 6 bases, there was a span of 9 bases. The CDR3 extends over 12 amino acids.

The chain couples TRBV7-6 to TRBJ2-3; 7 nucleotides match TRBD2. The CDR3 is 16 amino acids. Germline V lookup: CDR1 SGHVS, CDR2 FNYEAQ. With 6 bases clipped from V and 4 bases from J, the junction kept 13 bases outside the gene matches. The CDR3 loop is CASRSLAGAPPDTQYF. The CDR3 DNA follows: TGTGCCAGCAGATCCCTTGCGGGAGCACCACCAGATACGCAGTATTTT.

The chain joins TRBV4-1 to TRBJ2-5; either TRBD1 or TRBD2 may supply D (6 bases each). Germline-derived CDR1 and CDR2 are MGHRA and YSYEKL. V gave up 1 base and J gave up 5 bases, with 17 bases separating them. The CDR3 spans 16 residues. The CDR3 DNA reads TGCGCCAGCAGCCAAGGGAGAGGGGGGCCGGAGGAGACCCAGTACTTC. The encoded protein is CASSQGRGGPEETQYF.

The sample holds many counts of this clonotype. CDR3 protein: CASGLVLGYVGELFF. The CDR3, as DNA: TGTGCTAGTGGTTTGGTACTTGGTTATGTCGGGGAGCTGTTTTTT. V gene TRBV12-5 combines with J gene TRBJ2-2; D unclear. The CDR3 runs 15 residues. Germline V lookup: CDR1 LGHNT, CDR2 FRNRAP. V shed 0 bases and J shed 7 bases, with 12 bases lying between them. The full variable domain, with the rest looked up from reference TRBV12-5 and TRBJ2-2, is DARVTQTPRHKVTEMGQEVTMRCQPILGHNTVFWYRQTMMQGLELLAYFRNRAPLDDSGMPKDRFSAEMPDATLATLKIQPSEPRDSAVYFCASGLVLGYVGELFFGEGSRLTVL.

In its sample, this clonotype was seen a few times. The CDR3 is CASSEPPSTDTQYF. Here the CDR3 DNA reads TGTGCCAGCAGTGAACCCCCCAGCACAGATACGCAGTATTTT. V usage is TRBV28 and J usage is TRBJ2-3; no clear D gene. Trimming took off 5 bases at V and 0 bases at J, with 9 bases between the two ends. The CDR3 contains 14 residues. Germline lookup yields CDR1 MDHEN and CDR2 SYDVKM.